Listed here is a single T cell receptor beta chain. Its antigen is currently unknown. The CDR3 is 16 residues long. Per the germline V gene, CDR1 is SGHTA and CDR2 is FQGTGA. The V and J ends lost 5 bases and 0 bases respectively, with 14 bases between them. This specimen belongs to a study of radiation and T cells in renal cell carcinoma. Study outcomes and limitations: Pretreatment tumor biopsies were lacking, so baseline clonotypes are unknown.

The time point: blood 4 weeks post-SBRT, at nephrectomy. Treatment here: 15 Gy SBRT to primary tumor, nephrectomy 4 weeks later. Nephrectomy followed 15 Gy stereotactic body radiation by 4 weeks. Radiation-treated patients gave blood at baseline, week 2 and week 4. Clear cell pathology was present in this patient's renal cell carcinoma. TCRdb's table, derived via immunoSEQ multiplex PCR, lists solely in-frame clones and lacks some. The sample contains under 100,000 clones, 85% of which appear only once. The TCR comes from a man aged 45-60 years with renal cell carcinoma. Sequencing used blood, obtained from a patient whose treatment included radiotherapy and nephrectomy. The J gene is TRBJ2-1, the V gene TRBV7-3; maybe TRBD2 (6 bases). CDR3 nucleotide sequence: TGTGCCAGCAGCGTTAGGAGCGGGTCCTCCTACAATGAGCAGTTCTTC. Translating it yields CASSVRSGSSYNEQFF.